The rows below give T cell receptor beta chains drawn from one sample of a study of shared clonotypes between healthy human individuals. Data came from immunoSEQ multiplex PCR; TCRdb stores just in-frame clones and leaves some out. The table includes approximately 2,000,000 clones, about 93% detected once. The sample consisted of naive CD8+ T cells from PBMCs. The receptor source for this set is a man aged 18 to 30 in good health. Some clones in this sample may be carry-over from other donors' samples. Each CDR3 is given with its conserved first and last residue. Fields, in order: J gene, V gene, clone size, D gene, CDR3 DNA, CDR3 protein. A D gene is named only where the DNA matches it firmly. The size field is filled for only some rows; it gives once, few, many or a size class.

>TRBJ2-1|TRBV19|-|TRBD1
TGTGCCAGTAGTCCAACGGACAGGTTATACAATGAGCAGTTCTTC
CASSPTDRLYNEQFF
>TRBJ1-5|TRBV4-1|-|-
TGCGCCAGCAGCCCGAGGGACGGAGACTTAAATCAGCCCCAGCATTTT
CASSPRDGDLNQPQHF
>TRBJ2-3|TRBV15|-|-
TGTGCCACCAGCAGAGGGGGGGGGCATAGCACAGATACGCAGTATTTT
CATSRGGGHSTDTQYF
>TRBJ2-5|TRBV5-1|once|TRBD2
TGCGCCAGCGGGGGGACTAGCGGGAGAGAGACCCAGTACTTC
CASGGTSGRETQYF
>TRBJ1-2|TRBV6-1|-|-
TGTGCCAGCAGACCCCTGGGAGGTGGCGTCTATGGCTACACCTTC
CASRPLGGGVYGYTF
>TRBJ2-1|TRBV15|-|-
TGTGCCACCAGCACACAGGGAGGAGTGAATGAGCAGTTCTTC
CATSTQGGVNEQFF
>TRBJ2-7|TRBV7-9|-|-
TGTGCCAGCAGCCAGACAGAGGGCTCCTACGAGCAGTACTTC
CASSQTEGSYEQYF
>TRBJ2-5|TRBV6-6|-|TRBD1
TGTGCCAGCAGTTACCCGGGACAGGGATTGAAAGAGACCCAGTACTTC
CASSYPGQGLKETQYF
>TRBJ2-2|TRBV4-3|-|-
TGCGCCAGCAGCCAAGAATGGGAACGGGAGTCCACCGGGGAGCTGTTTTTT
CASSQEWERESTGELFF
>TRBJ2-3|TRBV5-6|-|-
TGTGCCAGCAGCCTGGCGGTCCTCAGCACAGATACGCAGTATTTT
CASSLAVLSTDTQYF
>TRBJ2-7|TRBV6-5|-|-
TGTGCCAGCAGTACCCGGCGGGGGCTAGTGGACGAGCAGTACTTC
CASSTRRGLVDEQYF
>TRBJ2-1|TRBV28|-|-
TGTGCCAGTACCCCTTTCGTGGGTCACAATGAGCAGTTCTTC
CASTPFVGHNEQFF
>TRBJ2-7|TRBV28|-|-
TGTGCCAGCAGCCAACGGGACCGGCTCCGCCCGGGGTACGAGCAGTACTTC
CASSQRDRLRPGYEQYF
>TRBJ1-4|TRBV4-1|-|-
TGCGCCAGCAGCCAAGGTCGGGGCACTAAACTGTTTTTT
CASSQGRGTKLFF
>TRBJ2-7|TRBV19|-|-
TGTGCCAGTAGTATGACCCCAGGGGCTAGGGTTTACGAGCAGTACTTC
CASSMTPGARVYEQYF
>TRBJ2-7|TRBV4-1|-|-
TGCGCCAGCGCAACTTATGATGATGCCTACGAGCAGTACTTC
CASATYDDAYEQYF
>TRBJ2-5|TRBV19|-|-
TGTGCCAGTAGCCCCCGTCCCCAAGAGACCCAGTACTTC
CASSPRPQETQYF
>TRBJ2-5|TRBV9|-|-
TGTGCCAGCAGCGCCTCGACCGGGACCCAGTACTTC
CASSASTGTQYF
>TRBJ1-2|TRBV28|-|TRBD1
TGTGCCAGCAGTTTACCCGCGACAGGGCCCTATGGCTACACCTTC
CASSLPATGPYGYTF
>TRBJ2-7|TRBV10-3|-|TRBD2
TGTGCCATCAGTGTAGCGGGAGCGCCCTACGAGCAGTACTTC
CAISVAGAPYEQYF
>TRBJ2-7|TRBV15|-|TRBD1
TGTGCCACCAGCAAAGGACAGGGTCAATCCTACGAGCAGTACTTC
CATSKGQGQSYEQYF
>TRBJ2-3|TRBV18|-|-
TGTGCCAGCTCACCATCATCAGGCCTGACACCATTCCACATCAATACGCAGTATTTT
CASSPSSGLTPFHINTQYF
>TRBJ2-5|TRBV13|-|-
TGTGCCAGCAGCCCCAGCCAAGCGGAGAAGACCCAGTACTTC
CASSPSQAEKTQYF